These T cell receptor beta chains were read from a single sample in a study of beta chain features in type 1 diabetes. Data came from immunoSEQ multiplex PCR; TCRdb stores just in-frame clones and leaves some out. The sample consists of fewer than 350,000 clones, 15% of them appearing once. Sequenced: naive CD4+ T cells from blood. The receptor set was obtained from a man younger than 30 with type 1 diabetes. Both conserved end residues are part of each CDR3. The D gene is left open where the match is weak. Rows give clone size only sometimes, using once, few, many, or a class for an expanded clone.

d_call	clone_size	v_call	j_call	cdr3_nt	cdr3_aa
-	-	TRBV7-9	TRBJ1-1	TGTGCCAGCACCAAGGGAGGGATTGGTTTGGGTGAAGCTTTCTTT	CASTKGGIGLGEAFF
-	-	TRBV9	TRBJ2-1	TGTGCCAGCAGCGTAAGTGCGGGGATGACCTACAATGAGCAGTTCTTC	CASSVSAGMTYNEQFF
-	-	TRBV30	TRBJ2-7	TGTGCCTGGAGTGTAAGGACAATGATCTACGAGCAGTACTTC	CAWSVRTMIYEQYF
-	few	TRBV30	TRBJ2-7	TGTGCCTGGAGTGGGCCCCACGAGCAGTACTTC	CAWSGPHEQYF
-	-	TRBV19	TRBJ2-5	TGTGCCAGTAGTCCGGGAAGCGGGACACAGACCCAGTACTTC	CASSPGSGTQTQYF
TRBD1	-	TRBV5-1	TRBJ2-2	TGCGCCAGCAGCTTGCTTTGGCAGGGGGCCGGCGGGGAGCTGTTTTTT	CASSLLWQGAGGELFF
-	few	TRBV15	TRBJ1-1	TGTGCCACCAGCAGAGATGGGCAGGGGAACACTGAAGCTTTCTTT	CATSRDGQGNTEAFF
-	-	TRBV27	TRBJ2-7	TGTGCCAGCAGTTTAGGTGTGCGGTACGAGCAGTACTTC	CASSLGVRYEQYF
TRBD1	few	TRBV5-1	TRBJ2-7	TGCGCCAGCAGCTTTGGGGACAGGGGGTTGCAGTACTTC	CASSFGDRGLQYF
-	few	TRBV2	TRBJ2-1	TGTGCCAGCAGGCCCCCGAGGACAGTCCCTTACAATGAGCAGTTCTTC	CASRPPRTVPYNEQFF